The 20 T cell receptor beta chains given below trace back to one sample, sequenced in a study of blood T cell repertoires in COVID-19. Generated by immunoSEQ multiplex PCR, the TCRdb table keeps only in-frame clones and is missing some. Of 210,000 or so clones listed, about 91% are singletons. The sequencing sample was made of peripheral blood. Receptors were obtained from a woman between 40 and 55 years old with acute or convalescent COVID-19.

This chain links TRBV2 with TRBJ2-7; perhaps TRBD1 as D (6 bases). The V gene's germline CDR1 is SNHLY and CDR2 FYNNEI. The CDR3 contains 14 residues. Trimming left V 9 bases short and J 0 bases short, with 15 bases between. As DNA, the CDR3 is TGTGCCAGTTACCGGGACAAAAGCTCCTACGAGCAGTACGTC. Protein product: CASYRDKSSYEQYV.

The CDR3 sequence is CASSIPRETGAGTNEKLFF. The CDR3 DNA reads as TGTGCCAGCAGCATCCCTCGGGAGACAGGGGCTGGCACTAATGAAAAACTGTTTTTT. The chain employs TRBV5-5 and TRBJ1-4; 8 bases line up with TRBD1. Germline V gives CDR1 SGHKS, CDR2 YYEKEE (reference sequence). The CDR3 is made up of 19 amino acids. Germline trimming cut 4 bases from V and 2 bases from J; bases unmatched to any gene: 16.

The chain's CDR3 is CASSRDRGRSDYGYTF. For the CDR3, the DNA is TGTGCCAGCAGTCGGGACAGGGGGCGTTCGGACTATGGCTACACCTTC. This sequence joins TRBV2 and TRBJ1-2; TRBD1 matches at 12 bases. V gave up 5 bases and J gave up 3 bases; unmatched junction bases: 7. This CDR3 is built from 16 residues. Germline V gene sequence: CDR1 SNHLY, CDR2 FYNNEI.

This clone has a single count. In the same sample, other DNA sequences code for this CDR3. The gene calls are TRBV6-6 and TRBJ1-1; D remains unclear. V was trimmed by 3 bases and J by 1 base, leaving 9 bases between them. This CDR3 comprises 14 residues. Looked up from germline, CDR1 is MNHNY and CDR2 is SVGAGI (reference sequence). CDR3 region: CASSYAEANTEAFF. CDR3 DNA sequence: TGTGCCAGCAGTTATGCAGAGGCGAACACTGAAGCTTTCTTT.

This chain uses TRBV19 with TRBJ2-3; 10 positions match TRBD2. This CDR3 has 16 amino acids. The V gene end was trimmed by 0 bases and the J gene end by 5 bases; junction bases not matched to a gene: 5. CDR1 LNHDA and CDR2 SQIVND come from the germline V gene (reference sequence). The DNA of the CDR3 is TGTGCCAGTAGTATAGACCTAGCGGGGGAGGAAGATACGCAGTATTTT. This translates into CASSIDLAGEEDTQYF.

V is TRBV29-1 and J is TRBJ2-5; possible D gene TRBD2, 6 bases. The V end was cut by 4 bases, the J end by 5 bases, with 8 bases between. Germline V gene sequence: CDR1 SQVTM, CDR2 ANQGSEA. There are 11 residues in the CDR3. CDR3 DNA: TGCAGCGTTGTGGAGGGGGAGACCCAGTACTTC. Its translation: CSVVEGETQYF.

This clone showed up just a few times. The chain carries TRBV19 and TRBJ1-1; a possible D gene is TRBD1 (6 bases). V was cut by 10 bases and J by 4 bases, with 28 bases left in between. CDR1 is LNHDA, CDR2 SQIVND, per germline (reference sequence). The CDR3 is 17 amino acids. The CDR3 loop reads CATTANRGTTGGTEAFF. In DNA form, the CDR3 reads TGTGCCACTACTGCCAATCGAGGGACAACTGGGGGCACTGAAGCTTTCTTT.

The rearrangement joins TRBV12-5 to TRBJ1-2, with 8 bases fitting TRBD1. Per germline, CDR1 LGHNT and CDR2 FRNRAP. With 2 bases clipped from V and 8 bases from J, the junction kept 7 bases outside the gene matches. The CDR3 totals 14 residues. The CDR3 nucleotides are TGTGCTAGTGGTTTGTCCCAGGGGGCTGGGGGCTACACCTTC. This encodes CASGLSQGAGGYTF.

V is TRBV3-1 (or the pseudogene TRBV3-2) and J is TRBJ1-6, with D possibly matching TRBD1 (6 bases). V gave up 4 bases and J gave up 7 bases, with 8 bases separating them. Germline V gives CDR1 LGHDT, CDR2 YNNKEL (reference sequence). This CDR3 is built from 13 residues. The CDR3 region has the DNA TGTGCCAGCAGCCGACAGGAAAATTCACCCCTCCACTTT. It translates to CASSRQENSPLHF.

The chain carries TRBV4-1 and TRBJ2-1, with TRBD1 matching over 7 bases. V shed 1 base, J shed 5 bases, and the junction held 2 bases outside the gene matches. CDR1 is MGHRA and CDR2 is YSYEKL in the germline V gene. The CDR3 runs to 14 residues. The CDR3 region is CASSQVGTDNEQFF. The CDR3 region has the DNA TGCGCCAGCAGCCAAGTGGGGACAGACAATGAGCAGTTCTTC.

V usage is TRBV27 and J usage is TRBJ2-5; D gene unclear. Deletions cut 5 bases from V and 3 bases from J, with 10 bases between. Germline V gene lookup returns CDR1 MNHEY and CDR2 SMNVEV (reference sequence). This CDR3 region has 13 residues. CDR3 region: CASSGPMEETQYF. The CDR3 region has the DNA TGTGCCAGCAGTGGGCCGATGGAAGAGACCCAGTACTTC.

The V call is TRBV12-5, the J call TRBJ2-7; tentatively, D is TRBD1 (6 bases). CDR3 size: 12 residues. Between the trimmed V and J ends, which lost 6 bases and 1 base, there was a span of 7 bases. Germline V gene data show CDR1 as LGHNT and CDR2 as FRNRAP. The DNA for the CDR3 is TGTGCTAGTGGAACAGGGTCCTACGAGCAGTACGTC. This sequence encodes CASGTGSYEQYV.

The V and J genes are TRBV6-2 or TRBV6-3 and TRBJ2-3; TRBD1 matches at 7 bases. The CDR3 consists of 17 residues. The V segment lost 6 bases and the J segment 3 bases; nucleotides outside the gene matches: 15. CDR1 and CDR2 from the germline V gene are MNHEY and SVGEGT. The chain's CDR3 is CASSPEATGKGTDTQYF. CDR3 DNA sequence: TGTGCCAGCAGCCCCGAGGCGACAGGGAAGGGGACAGATACGCAGTATTTT.

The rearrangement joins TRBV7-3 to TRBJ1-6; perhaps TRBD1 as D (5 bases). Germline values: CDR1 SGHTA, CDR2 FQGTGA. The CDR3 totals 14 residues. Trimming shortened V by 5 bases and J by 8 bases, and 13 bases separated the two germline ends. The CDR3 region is CASSPAGMDSPLHF. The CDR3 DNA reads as TGTGCCAGCAGCCCGGCAGGGATGGATTCACCCCTCCACTTT.

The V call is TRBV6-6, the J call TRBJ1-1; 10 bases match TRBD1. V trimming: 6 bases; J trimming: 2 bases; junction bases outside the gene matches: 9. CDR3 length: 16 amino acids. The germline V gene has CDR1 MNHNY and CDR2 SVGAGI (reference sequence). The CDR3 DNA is TGTGCCAGCAGGCCGGTAGGGACAGGGGACAACACTGAAGCTTTCTTT. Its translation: CASRPVGTGDNTEAFF.

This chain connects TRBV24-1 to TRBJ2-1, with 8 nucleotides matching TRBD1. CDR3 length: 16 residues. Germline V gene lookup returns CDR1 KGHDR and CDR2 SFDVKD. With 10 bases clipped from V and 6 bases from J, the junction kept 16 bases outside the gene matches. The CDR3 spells CATPQNVQGAGNEQFF. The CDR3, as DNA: TGTGCCACACCCCAAAACGTCCAGGGGGCAGGCAATGAGCAGTTCTTC.

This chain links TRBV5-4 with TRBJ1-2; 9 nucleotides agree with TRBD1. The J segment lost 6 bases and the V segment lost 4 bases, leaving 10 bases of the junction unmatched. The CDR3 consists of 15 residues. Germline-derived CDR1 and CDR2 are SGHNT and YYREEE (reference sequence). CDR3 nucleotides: TGTGCCAGCAGCCGCCCTGGACAGGGGAGTAATGGCTACACCTTC. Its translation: CASSRPGQGSNGYTF.

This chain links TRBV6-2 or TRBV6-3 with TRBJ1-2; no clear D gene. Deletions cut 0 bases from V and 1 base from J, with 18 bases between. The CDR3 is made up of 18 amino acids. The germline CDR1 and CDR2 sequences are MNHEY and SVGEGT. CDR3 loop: CASSYSRGRAPLNYGYTF. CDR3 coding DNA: TGTGCCAGCAGTTACTCGAGAGGGAGAGCCCCTCTTAACTATGGCTACACCTTC.

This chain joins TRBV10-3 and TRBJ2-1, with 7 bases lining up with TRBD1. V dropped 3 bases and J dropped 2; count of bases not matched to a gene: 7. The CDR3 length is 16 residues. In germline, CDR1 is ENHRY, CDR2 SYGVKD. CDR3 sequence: CAISDTDREPYNEQFF. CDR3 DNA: TGTGCCATCAGTGATACCGACAGGGAACCCTACAATGAGCAGTTCTTC.

Here the CDR3 reads CASSPSGGASNEQFF. The CDR3 DNA reads as TGTGCCAGCAGCCCCAGCGGGGGGGCGAGTAATGAGCAGTTCTTC. The chain employs TRBV11-2 and TRBJ2-1, with 10 bases aligning to TRBD2. The CDR3 totals 15 residues. V trimming: 5 bases; J trimming: 7 bases; junction bases outside the gene matches: 8. CDR1 and CDR2 from the germline V gene are SGHAT and FQNNGV. Variable domain in full (rest from reference TRBV11-2 and TRBJ2-1): EAGVAQSPRYKIIEKRQSVAFWCNPISGHATLYWYQQILGQGPKLLIQFQNNGVVDDSQLPKDRFSAERLKGVDSTLKIQPAKLEDSAVYLCASSPSGGASNEQFFGPGTRLTVL.